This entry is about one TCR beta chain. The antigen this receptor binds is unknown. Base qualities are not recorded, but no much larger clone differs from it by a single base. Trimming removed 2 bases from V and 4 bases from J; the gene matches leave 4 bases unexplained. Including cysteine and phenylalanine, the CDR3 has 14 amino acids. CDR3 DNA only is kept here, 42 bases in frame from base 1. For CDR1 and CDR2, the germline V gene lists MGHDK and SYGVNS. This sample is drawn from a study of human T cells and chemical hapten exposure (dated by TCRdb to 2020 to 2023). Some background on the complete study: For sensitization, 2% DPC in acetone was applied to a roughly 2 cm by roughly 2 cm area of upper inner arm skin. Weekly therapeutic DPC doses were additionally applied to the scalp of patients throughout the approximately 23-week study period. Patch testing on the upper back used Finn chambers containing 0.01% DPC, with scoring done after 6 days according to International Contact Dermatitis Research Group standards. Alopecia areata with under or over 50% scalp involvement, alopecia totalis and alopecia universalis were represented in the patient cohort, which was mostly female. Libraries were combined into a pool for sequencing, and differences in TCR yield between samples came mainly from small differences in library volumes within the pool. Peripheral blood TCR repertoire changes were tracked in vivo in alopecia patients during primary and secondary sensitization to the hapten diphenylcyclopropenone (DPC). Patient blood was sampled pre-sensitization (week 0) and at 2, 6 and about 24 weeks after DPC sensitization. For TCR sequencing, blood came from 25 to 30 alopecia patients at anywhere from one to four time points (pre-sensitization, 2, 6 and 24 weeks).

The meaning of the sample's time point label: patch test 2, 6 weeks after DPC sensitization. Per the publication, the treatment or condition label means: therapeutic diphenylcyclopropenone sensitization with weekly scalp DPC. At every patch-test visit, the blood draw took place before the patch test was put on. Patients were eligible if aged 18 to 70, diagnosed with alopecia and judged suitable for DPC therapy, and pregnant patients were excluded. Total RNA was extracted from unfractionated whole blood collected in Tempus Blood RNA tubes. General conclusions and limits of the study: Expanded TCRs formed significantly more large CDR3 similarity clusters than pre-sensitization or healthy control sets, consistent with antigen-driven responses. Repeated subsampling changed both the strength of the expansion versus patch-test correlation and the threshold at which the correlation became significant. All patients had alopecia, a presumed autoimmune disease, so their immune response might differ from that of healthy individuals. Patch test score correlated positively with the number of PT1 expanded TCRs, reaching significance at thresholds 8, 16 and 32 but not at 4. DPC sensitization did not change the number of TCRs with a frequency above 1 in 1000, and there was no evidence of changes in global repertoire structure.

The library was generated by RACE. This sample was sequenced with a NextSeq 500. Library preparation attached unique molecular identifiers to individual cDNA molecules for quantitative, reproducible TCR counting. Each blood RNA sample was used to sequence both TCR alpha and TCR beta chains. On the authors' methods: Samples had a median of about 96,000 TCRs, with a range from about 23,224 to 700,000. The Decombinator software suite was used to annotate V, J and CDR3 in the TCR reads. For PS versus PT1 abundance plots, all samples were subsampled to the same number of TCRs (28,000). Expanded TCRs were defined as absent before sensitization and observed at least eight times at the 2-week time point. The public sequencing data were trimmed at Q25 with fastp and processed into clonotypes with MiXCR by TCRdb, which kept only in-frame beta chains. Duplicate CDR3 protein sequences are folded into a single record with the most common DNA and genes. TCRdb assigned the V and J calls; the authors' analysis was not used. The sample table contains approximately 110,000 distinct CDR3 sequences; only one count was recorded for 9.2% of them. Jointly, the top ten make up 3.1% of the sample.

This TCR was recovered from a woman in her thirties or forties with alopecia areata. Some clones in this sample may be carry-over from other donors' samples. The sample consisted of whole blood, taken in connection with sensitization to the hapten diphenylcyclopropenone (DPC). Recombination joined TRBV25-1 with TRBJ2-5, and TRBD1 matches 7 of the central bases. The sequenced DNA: TGTGCCAGCAGTGAAATTGGGACAGCAGAGACCCAGTACTTC. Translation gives CASSEIGTAETQYF.